This TCR beta chain was profiled in a study of response to subunit inactivated influenza vaccine. Points from the study as a whole: Authors suggested each seasonal flu vaccination may recruit only limited numbers of new T cells.

Via MiXCR, TCRdb re-called the RT-PCR reads, giving one row per CDR3 protein. The repertoire holds approximately 170,000 distinct CDR3 sequences, with about an eighth as singletons. This clonotype has only a few counts. Its antigen is as yet unknown. The V segment lost 5 bases and the J segment 4 bases; nucleotides outside the gene matches: 15. CDR1 is MDHEN and CDR2 is SYDVKM in the germline V gene. This CDR3 spans 17 amino acids. These data were also reused for a study on T cells expressing NK-cell markers. Per that study: What made the TCR beta cDNA was 5'RACE template switching with UMIs. It was sorted CD3+CD56-NKG2C+, CD3+CD56+NKG2C- and CD3+CD56+NKG2C+ T cells that provided the TCR beta repertoires. The sequencing cohort of eight donors included seven HCMV-seropositive individuals and one seronegative individual. The study found these clonotypes also leading the CD3+CD56-NKG2C+ fraction in a few donors.

Sample: CD8+ T cells sorted from PBMCs, taken 11 to 12 days after vaccination. This chain joins TRBV28 and TRBJ2-7; TRBD2 agrees at 9 bases. This receptor was identified in a man in his fifties who received an inactivated influenza vaccine. The CDR3 DNA reads TGTGCCAGCAGTCAAGATTTGGGAGCGGGAGGATGGTACGAGCAGTACTTC. Its translation: CASSQDLGAGGWYEQYF.